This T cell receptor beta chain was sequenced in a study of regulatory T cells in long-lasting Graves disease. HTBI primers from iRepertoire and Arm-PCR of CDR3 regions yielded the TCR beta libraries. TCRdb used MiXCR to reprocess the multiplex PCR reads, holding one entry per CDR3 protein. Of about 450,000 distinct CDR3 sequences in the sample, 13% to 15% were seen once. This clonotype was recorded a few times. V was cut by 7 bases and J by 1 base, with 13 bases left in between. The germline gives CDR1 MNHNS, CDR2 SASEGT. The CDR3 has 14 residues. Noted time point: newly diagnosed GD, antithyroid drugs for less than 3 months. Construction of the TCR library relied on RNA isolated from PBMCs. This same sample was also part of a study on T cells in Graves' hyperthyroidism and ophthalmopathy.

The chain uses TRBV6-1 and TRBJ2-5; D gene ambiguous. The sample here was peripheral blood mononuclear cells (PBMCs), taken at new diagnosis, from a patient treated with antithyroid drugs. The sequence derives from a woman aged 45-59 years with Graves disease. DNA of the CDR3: TGTGCCAGCACCCAGGACGGGTCCCAAGAGACCCAGTACTTC. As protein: CASTQDGSQETQYF.